The 3 T cell receptor beta chains given below trace back to one sample, sequenced in a study of CD8+ T cells in alopecia areata. Sequencing relied on a cDNA template that was reverse transcribed from extracted RNA. TCRdb's copy holds only in-frame clones and misses some; the assay was immunoSEQ multiplex PCR. The data show 200,000 to 250,000 clones, around 62% seen once. The specimen was CD4+ T cells sorted from blood, collected at week 0. These receptors originate from a human donor with alopecia areata.

V is TRBV7-2 and J is TRBJ2-6, with unresolved D. V lost 4 bases and J lost 0, with 10 bases in between. The length of the CDR3 is 16 residues. CDR1 is SGHTA, CDR2 FQGNSA, per germline. The DNA of the CDR3 is TGTGCCAGCAGCTCCCGACCGGGCTCTGGGGCCAACGTCCTGACTTTC. This gives the protein CASSSRPGSGANVLTF.

The chain joins TRBV27 to TRBJ1-6; 8 positions agree with TRBD1. Germline V gene sequence: CDR1 MNHEY, CDR2 SMNVEV (reference sequence). This CDR3 is 15 amino acids long. The J segment lost 7 bases and the V segment lost 7 bases, leaving 9 bases of the junction unmatched. This CDR3 reads CASTPGDRLNSPLHF. Here the CDR3 DNA reads TGTGCCAGCACCCCGGGGGACAGGCTCAATTCACCCCTCCACTTT.

CDR3 coding DNA: TGTGCCTGGAGTGCCTTAGATACGCAGTATTTT. It codes for CAWSALDTQYF. The genes are TRBV30 and TRBJ2-3; no clear D. The CDR3 covers 11 residues. The V gene lost 1 base and the J gene lost 5 bases, with 4 bases spanning the gap. The germline gives CDR1 GTSNPN, CDR2 SVGIG (reference sequence).